The 25 T cell receptor beta chains below were found in one sample sequenced in a study of blood T cells in healthy people across ages. Using a J-beta primer mix together with a sample-barcoded 5' primer, a second PCR was run for about 6 to 11 cycles. TCRdb recomputed calls from the 5' RACE reads with MiXCR, one row per CDR3 protein. Found here are 1.5 million to 2 million distinct CDR3 sequences, roughly 28% of them singletons; the top ten hold roughly 8%. The sequenced sample consisted of blood. These receptors all stem from a woman aged 25-40 years in good health.

To note about this clonotype: A much larger clone differs by one base, so this may be a read error. The rearrangement links TRBV11-2 to TRBJ2-1; weak D call: TRBD1 (6 bases). Germline V gives CDR1 SGHAT, CDR2 FQNNGV. Deletions cut 5 bases from V and 13 bases from J, with 12 bases between. The CDR3 loop spans 11 amino acids. CDR3 DNA sequence: TGTGCCAGCAGCGAGGGGGTAGCTCAGTTCTTC. It is translated as CASSEGVAQFF.

The V gene is TRBV7-9, the J gene TRBJ2-2; D tentatively fits TRBD1 or TRBD2 (5 bases each). CDR3 size: 16 residues. V lost 3 bases and J lost 0, with 11 bases in between. Germline CDR1 is SEHNR and CDR2 is FQNEAQ (reference sequence). CDR3 in amino acids: CASSFREQTNTGELFF. CDR3 coding DNA: TGTGCCAGCAGCTTCAGGGAGCAGACGAACACCGGGGAGCTGTTTTTT.

This clonotype occurred a few times. The J gene is TRBJ1-1, the V gene TRBV11-1; a weak D match, TRBD1 (5 bases). The CDR3 has 15 residues. CDR1 is SGHAT and CDR2 is FQDESV in the germline V gene (reference sequence). The V end lost 2 bases, the J end lost 4 bases, and 14 bases lay between the germline ends. The CDR3 coding sequence is TGTGCCAGCAGCTTACGTCAGGGACTGGGCACTGAAGCTTTCTTT. Its protein is CASSLRQGLGTEAFF.

The CDR3 DNA follows: TGTGCCAGCAGCCCCCCTCCCGGGACTAGCGGGAGTAAGGTCAATGAGCAGTACTTC. It specifies CASSPPPGTSGSKVNEQYF. V is TRBV7-2 and J is TRBJ2-7; TRBD2 aligns across 14 bases. The CDR3 totals 19 residues. The V segment lost 5 bases and the J segment 7 bases; nucleotides outside the gene matches: 19. Germline values: CDR1 SGHTA, CDR2 FQGNSA.

Turning to this clonotype: This clone may be a read error of a much larger clone one base away. V gene TRBV6-6 combines with J gene TRBJ1-4; 7 bases map to TRBD1. The germline gives CDR1 MNHNY, CDR2 SVGAGI (reference sequence). V was clipped by 5 bases and J by 10 bases; unmatched bases: 10. This CDR3 is 14 amino acids long. CDR3 sequence (DNA): TGTGCCAGCAGTCAGAGACAGGGAAGCGTAAAACTGTTTTTT. It specifies CASSQRQGSVKLFF.

This clonotype has only a few counts. The chain links TRBV10-3 to TRBJ1-1, with D tentatively TRBD1 (5 bases). Trimming removed 7 bases from V and 0 bases from J, with 9 bases in between. The CDR3 sequence is 13 residues long. The germline CDR1 and CDR2 sequences are ENHRY and SYGVKD. CDR3 region: CAINQGVNTEAFF. In nucleotides, the CDR3 is TGTGCCATCAACCAAGGGGTGAACACTGAAGCTTTCTTT.

V gene TRBV5-1 combines with J gene TRBJ2-1; D is uncertain. This CDR3 is built from 13 residues. Germline V gene lookup returns CDR1 SGHRS and CDR2 YFSETQ. Trimming left V 6 bases short and J 2 bases short, with 9 bases between. The CDR3 here is CASNFDTYNEQFF. Here the CDR3 DNA reads TGCGCCAGCAACTTTGATACCTACAATGAGCAGTTCTTC.

At least ten counts were recorded for this clonotype. The rearrangement uses TRBV6-1 and TRBJ1-2; the D is unclear. Germline V lookup: CDR1 MNHNS, CDR2 SASEGT. The ends were cut back, 0 bases at V and 10 bases at J, with 3 bases in the middle. The CDR3 totals 10 residues. CDR3 sequence: CASSEATYTF. In DNA form, the CDR3 reads TGTGCCAGCAGTGAAGCTACCTACACCTTC.

This sequence joins TRBV15 and TRBJ1-2; a weak D match, TRBD1 (5 bases). The V gene lost 2 bases and the J gene lost 6 bases, with 19 bases spanning the gap. CDR1 LNHNV and CDR2 YYDKDF come from the germline V gene (reference sequence). This CDR3 has 16 amino acids. The chain's CDR3 is CATSRFPAQGRNGYTF. In DNA, the CDR3 is TGTGCCACCAGCAGATTCCCTGCCCAGGGTAGAAATGGCTACACCTTC.

V usage is TRBV7-2 and J usage is TRBJ2-3, with a tentative D call TRBD2 (6 bases). The CDR3 totals 15 residues. The germline V gene encodes CDR1 SGHTA and CDR2 FQGNSA. V lost 6 bases and J 4 bases, leaving 17 bases between the germline ends. The CDR3 sequence: CASSQGLSGPDTQYF. The CDR3 region has the DNA TGTGCCAGCAGTCAAGGACTATCGGGGCCAGATACGCAGTATTTT.

This clonotype was observed a handful of times. The rearrangement joins TRBV30 to TRBJ2-2, with D unresolved. Germline V gene sequence: CDR1 GTSNPN, CDR2 SVGIG (reference sequence). V was clipped by 0 bases and J by 2 bases, with 7 bases between them. This CDR3 contains 14 residues. The CDR3 nucleotides are TGTGCCTGGAGTGTTGGGCCTAACACCGGGGAGCTGTTTTTT. It translates to CAWSVGPNTGELFF.

In the case of this clonotype: A much larger clone lies a single base off, so this may be a read error. The chain recombines TRBV28 with TRBJ2-5; D not resolved. The J call may be incorrect, as the DNA end agrees better with TRBJ2-7. The CDR3 runs to 12 residues. Germline V lookup: CDR1 MDHEN, CDR2 SYDVKM. CDR3 amino acids: CASSFSLAEQYF. The DNA of the CDR3 is TGTGCCAGCAGTTTCTCGCTGGCCGAGCAGTACTTC.

This clonotype occurred a few times. V is TRBV12-3 or TRBV12-4 and J is TRBJ1-4, with a possible D match to TRBD1 (6 bases). The CDR3 is made up of 15 amino acids. V was shortened by 6 bases and J by 6 bases, with 17 bases between the two germline ends. CDR3 loop: CASSTGSSGDEKLFF. The CDR3 DNA sequence: TGTGCCAGCAGCACAGGGTCCTCCGGGGATGAAAAACTGTTTTTT.

V and J are TRBV24-1 and TRBJ2-3; maybe TRBD2 (5 bases). This CDR3 region has 15 residues. V was trimmed by 3 bases and J by 8 bases, leaving 17 bases between them. Germline CDR1 KGHDR, CDR2 SFDVKD. The CDR3 region has the DNA TGTGCCACCAGTGATCCCGAGGCCGTAGGAGGTACGCAGTATTTT. This sequence encodes CATSDPEAVGGTQYF.

Worth noting for this clonotype: This may be a read error, as it is one base from a much larger clone. The CDR3 ends on some other residue instead of the conserved phenylalanine or tryptophan, so this is likely a read error. The chain uses TRBV6-6 and TRBJ1-5; no reliable D call. This CDR3 is built from 12 residues. V lost 6 bases, J lost 3 bases, and 6 bases lay in between. Germline V gene data show CDR1 as MNHNY and CDR2 as SVGAGI (reference sequence). The CDR3 DNA reads as TGTGCCAGCAGCTCGGTCAATCAGCCCCAGCATCTT. Protein sequence: CASSSVNQPQHL.

A word on this clonotype: This may come from a read error, since a much larger clone is one base off. The V gene is TRBV27, the J gene TRBJ2-5; D gene ambiguous. V was cut by 11 bases and J by 1 base, with 11 bases left in between. In germline, CDR1 is MNHEY, CDR2 SMNVEV (reference sequence). The CDR3 runs to 12 residues. CDR3 amino acids: CACYGSQETQYF. The CDR3 DNA reads TGTGCCTGCTACGGCAGCCAAGAGACCCAGTACTTC.

The rearrangement uses TRBV15 and TRBJ2-3; TRBD1 is a possible D gene (5 bases). The CDR3 consists of 15 residues. Trimming shortened V by 2 bases and J by 0 bases, and 9 bases separated the two germline ends. Germline V gene lookup returns CDR1 LNHNV and CDR2 YYDKDF (reference sequence). CDR3 sequence (DNA): TGTGCCACCAGCAGACCACAGGATAGCACAGATACGCAGTATTTT. As protein: CATSRPQDSTDTQYF.

The chain employs TRBV18 and TRBJ2-7, with 9 bases aligning to TRBD2. Germline CDR1 and CDR2: KGHSH and LQKENI. Unmatched junction bases numbered 8, after V lost 3 bases and J lost 2 bases. This CDR3 has 16 amino acids. The CDR3 here is CASSPLPSGVPYEQYF. The CDR3 DNA reads as TGTGCCAGCTCACCCCTCCCTAGCGGGGTTCCCTACGAGCAGTACTTC.

The CDR3 bases are TGTGCCAGCAGGGCTGGGGAAGGGGGCGATCCCGATACGCAGTATTTT. Translated, it gives CASRAGEGGDPDTQYF. The chain joins TRBV25-1 to TRBJ2-3, with 7 bases aligning to TRBD1. CDR1 and CDR2 from the germline V gene are MGHDK and SYGVNS. The CDR3 spans 16 residues. The J segment lost 6 bases and the V segment lost 6 bases, leaving 15 bases of the junction unmatched.

The chain recombines TRBV6-5 with TRBJ1-2; TRBD1 matches at 9 bases. The CDR3 covers 15 residues. The germline V gene encodes CDR1 MNHEY and CDR2 SVGAGI. V shed 0 bases, J shed 7 bases, and the junction held 6 bases outside the gene matches. The CDR3 here is CASSYSEQGAGGYTF. The CDR3 DNA sequence: TGTGCCAGCAGTTACTCCGAACAGGGGGCGGGTGGCTACACCTTC.

This clonotype was recorded at least ten times. The genes are TRBV6-6 and TRBJ2-7; 9 bases match TRBD1. Trimming took 6 bases from V and 2 from J; bases not matched to a gene: 5. The germline CDR1 and CDR2 sequences are MNHNY and SVGAGI (reference sequence). CDR3 size: 14 residues. DNA for the CDR3: TGTGCCAGCAGCGGACAGGGGAAGACCTACGAGCAGTACTTC. It is translated as CASSGQGKTYEQYF.

The chain uses TRBV10-1 and TRBJ2-1; D remains ambiguous. CDR1 and CDR2 from the germline V gene are WNHNN and SYGVQD (reference sequence). The CDR3 runs 14 residues. Trimming pared 3 bases from V and 10 bases from J, leaving 16 bases between. CDR3 bases: TGCGCCAGCAGTGACGGTAGCAGCCCCTACGAGCAGTTCTTC. Translating it yields CASSDGSSPYEQFF.

This clonotype was observed a handful of times. The chain couples TRBV19 to TRBJ1-1, with unresolved D. The germline V gene encodes CDR1 LNHDA and CDR2 SQIVND (reference sequence). The germline V and J ends were trimmed by 5 bases and 3 bases, with 16 bases remaining between them. This CDR3 is built from 15 residues. CDR3 DNA sequence: TGTGCCAGTAGTCCCAGACGGACCCGCGACACTGAAGCTTTCTTT. Its protein product is CASSPRRTRDTEAFF.

There are a few counts of this clonotype. The chain is built from TRBV20-1 and TRBJ1-6; 7 bases are shared with TRBD1. The CDR3 consists of 14 residues. V shed 6 bases and J 5 bases; nucleotides not matched to a gene: 7. The germline CDR1 and CDR2 sequences are DFQATT and SNEGSKA (reference sequence). The CDR3 bases are TGCAGTGCCTTTAACGACAGGGATAATTCACCCCTCCACTTT. It yields the protein CSAFNDRDNSPLHF.

This clonotype showed up just a few times. Germline and junction disagree at one end, which may indicate a read error. This rearrangement joins TRBV7-2 to TRBJ2-2; 13 bases are a match to TRBD2. CDR3 length: 17 residues. Germline CDR1 is SGHTA and CDR2 is FQGNSA. The CDR3 protein is CASSWGLAGIYTGELFF. The DNA for the CDR3 is TGTGCCAGTAGCTGGGGACTAGCGGGAATTTACACCGGGGAGCTGTTTTTT.